This record looks at one T cell receptor beta chain sequence and its context. This specimen comes from a study of blood T cell repertoires in COVID-19. The wider study: Samples of COVID-19 (acute and convalescent) were obtained from the United States, Italy and Spain. Nucleic acid was either cDNA or gDNA, and it came from T cells, B-cell-depleted T cells, or PBMCs.

Germline CDR1 and CDR2: LGHNT and FRNRAP. CDR3 length: 14 residues. Trimming removed 8 bases at V and 1 base at J, with 14 bases between. Authors' analysis steps: The assay estimated nucleated cells by amplifying reference gene primers. Data came from immunoSEQ multiplex PCR; TCRdb stores just in-frame clones and leaves some out. The DNA gave D and trimming, while V, J and clone size come from that table. The sample includes some 95,000 clones, around three quarters of them seen just once. The sequencing sample was made of peripheral blood. This chain uses TRBV12-5 with TRBJ1-1; D remains unclear. The receptor was derived from a man in his fifties or sixties who had recovered from COVID-19. The CDR3 protein is CASSREGPNTEAFF. As DNA, the CDR3 is TGTGCTAGTTCCCGGGAAGGTCCGAACACTGAAGCTTTCTTT.